A selection of T cell receptor beta chains follows, all from one sample in a study of shared clonotypes between healthy human individuals. The repertoire was sequenced with immunoSEQ multiplex PCR; TCRdb's copy has only in-frame clones and lacks some. The sample contains 2 million to 2.5 million clones, around 93% of which appear only once. The sample was naive CD8+ T cells from PBMCs. These receptors originate from a man aged 18 to 29 in good health. Some clones in this sample may be carry-over from other donors' samples. Both conserved end residues are part of each CDR3. D genes are given only for firm matches. Rows give clone size only sometimes, using once, few, many, or a class for an expanded clone.

j_call: TRBJ1-1; d_call: NA; clone_size: NA; v_call: TRBV4-1; cdr3_aa: CASSQIMGNTEAFF; cdr3_nt: TGCGCCAGCAGCCAGATTATGGGGAACACTGAAGCTTTCTTT
j_call: TRBJ2-2; d_call: NA; clone_size: NA; v_call: TRBV4-1; cdr3_aa: CASSQDPLQIGELFF; cdr3_nt: TGCGCCAGCAGCCAAGATCCACTCCAAATCGGGGAGCTGTTTTTT
j_call: TRBJ2-1; d_call: TRBD2; clone_size: NA; v_call: TRBV4-1; cdr3_aa: CASSPLLAGEDNEQFF; cdr3_nt: TGCGCCAGCAGCCCCCTCCTAGCGGGGGAAGACAATGAGCAGTTCTTC
j_call: TRBJ2-4; d_call: NA; clone_size: NA; v_call: TRBV11-2; cdr3_aa: CASSPGRSDIQYF; cdr3_nt: TGTGCCAGCAGCCCAGGCAGAAGCGACATTCAGTACTTC
j_call: TRBJ1-5; d_call: TRBD1; clone_size: few; v_call: TRBV28; cdr3_aa: CASSLGTGNQPQHF; cdr3_nt: TGTGCCAGCAGTTTAGGGACAGGGAATCAGCCCCAGCATTTT
j_call: TRBJ2-7; d_call: NA; clone_size: NA; v_call: TRBV30; cdr3_aa: CAWSSLSYEQYF; cdr3_nt: TGTGCCTGGAGTAGCCTGTCCTACGAGCAGTACTTC
j_call: TRBJ1-3; d_call: NA; clone_size: NA; v_call: TRBV7-9; cdr3_aa: CASSLKTKSFSGNTIYF; cdr3_nt: TGTGCCAGCAGCTTGAAGACAAAGAGCTTCTCTGGAAACACCATATATTTT
j_call: TRBJ2-5; d_call: TRBD1; clone_size: NA; v_call: TRBV6-5; cdr3_aa: CASSYGAGGRETQYF; cdr3_nt: TGTGCCAGCAGTTACGGGGCAGGGGGACGGGAGACCCAGTACTTC
j_call: TRBJ2-7; d_call: NA; clone_size: NA; v_call: TRBV11-2; cdr3_aa: CASSPGRGAGGEQYF; cdr3_nt: TGTGCCAGCAGCCCGGGTAGGGGTGCCGGAGGCGAGCAGTACTTC
j_call: TRBJ2-7; d_call: NA; clone_size: once; v_call: TRBV2; cdr3_aa: CASRGLRGRYEQYF; cdr3_nt: TGTGCCAGCAGGGGTTTACGAGGGCGGTACGAGCAGTACTTC
j_call: TRBJ2-1; d_call: TRBD2; clone_size: NA; v_call: TRBV19; cdr3_aa: CASSDFPRELYNEQFF; cdr3_nt: TGTGCCAGTAGTGACTTTCCGCGGGAGCTCTACAATGAGCAGTTCTTC
j_call: TRBJ2-3; d_call: NA; clone_size: NA; v_call: TRBV28; cdr3_aa: CASSFGSEGSTDTQYF; cdr3_nt: TGTGCCAGCAGTTTCGGCAGCGAGGGATCCACAGATACGCAGTATTTT
j_call: TRBJ1-1; d_call: NA; clone_size: NA; v_call: TRBV10-3; cdr3_aa: CAIRFDSRNTEAFF; cdr3_nt: TGTGCCATCAGATTTGACAGTAGGAACACTGAAGCTTTCTTT
j_call: TRBJ2-7; d_call: NA; clone_size: NA; v_call: TRBV11-2; cdr3_aa: CASSLGAASSYEQYF; cdr3_nt: TGTGCCAGCAGCTTAGGAGCAGCTTCTTCCTACGAGCAGTACTTC
j_call: TRBJ1-4; d_call: TRBD1; clone_size: NA; v_call: TRBV4-2; cdr3_aa: CASSPGTGDEKLFF; cdr3_nt: TGTGCCAGCAGCCCAGGGACAGGAGATGAAAAACTGTTTTTT
j_call: TRBJ2-1; d_call: NA; clone_size: NA; v_call: TRBV9; cdr3_aa: CASSVGFGSGDDEQFF; cdr3_nt: TGTGCCAGCAGCGTAGGGTTCGGTAGCGGAGATGATGAGCAGTTCTTC
j_call: TRBJ2-1; d_call: TRBD1; clone_size: NA; v_call: TRBV27; cdr3_aa: CASSSPRDRDNEQFF; cdr3_nt: TGTGCCAGCAGTTCCCCCCGAGACAGGGACAATGAGCAGTTCTTC
j_call: TRBJ1-3; d_call: TRBD1; clone_size: NA; v_call: TRBV7-9; cdr3_aa: CASSLALDRVAGNTIYF; cdr3_nt: TGTGCCAGCAGCTTAGCTCTTGACAGGGTGGCTGGAAACACCATATATTTT
j_call: TRBJ1-3; d_call: NA; clone_size: NA; v_call: TRBV9; cdr3_aa: CASSPRGGVRGNTIYF; cdr3_nt: TGTGCCAGCAGCCCCCGTGGGGGGGTACGAGGAAACACCATATATTTT
j_call: TRBJ2-7; d_call: NA; clone_size: NA; v_call: TRBV5-5; cdr3_aa: CASSLAGRLGYEQYF; cdr3_nt: TGTGCCAGCAGCTTGGCAGGGCGGCTCGGGTACGAGCAGTACTTC
j_call: TRBJ2-3; d_call: NA; clone_size: once; v_call: TRBV7-8; cdr3_aa: CASSLGSPSGLTDTQYF; cdr3_nt: TGTGCCAGCAGCTTAGGGTCCCCCAGCGGGCTAACAGATACGCAGTATTTT
j_call: TRBJ2-1; d_call: TRBD1; clone_size: NA; v_call: TRBV4-1; cdr3_aa: CASSQRQGEGYEQFF; cdr3_nt: TGCGCCAGCAGCCAACGACAGGGTGAAGGCTATGAGCAGTTCTTC
j_call: TRBJ2-7; d_call: NA; clone_size: once; v_call: TRBV19; cdr3_aa: CASRGSPYEQYF; cdr3_nt: TGTGCCAGTAGGGGGAGTCCCTACGAGCAGTACTTC
j_call: TRBJ1-2; d_call: NA; clone_size: NA; v_call: TRBV21-1; cdr3_aa: CASSIGRTPYGYTF; cdr3_nt: TGTGCCAGCAGCATTGGTAGAACTCCCTATGGCTACACCTTC
j_call: TRBJ1-2; d_call: NA; clone_size: NA; v_call: TRBV5-3; cdr3_aa: CARSNGCTGFGCVYGYTF; cdr3_nt: TGTGCCAGAAGCAATGGGTGTACAGGGTTTGGTTGCGTCTATGGCTACACCTTC
j_call: TRBJ2-3; d_call: NA; clone_size: NA; v_call: TRBV6-5; cdr3_aa: CASSYSGVLDTQYF; cdr3_nt: TGTGCCAGCAGTTACTCCGGGGTTTTGGATACGCAGTATTTT
j_call: TRBJ2-2; d_call: NA; clone_size: NA; v_call: TRBV19; cdr3_aa: CASSRTGSGELFF; cdr3_nt: TGTGCCAGTAGTAGAACAGGGTCCGGGGAGCTGTTTTTT
j_call: TRBJ1-2; d_call: NA; clone_size: NA; v_call: TRBV28; cdr3_aa: CASSDLSGYTF; cdr3_nt: TGTGCCAGCAGTGACTTGAGTGGCTACACCTTC
j_call: TRBJ2-7; d_call: TRBD1; clone_size: few; v_call: TRBV6-1; cdr3_aa: CASRYRGDLGEQYF; cdr3_nt: TGTGCCAGCAGGTACAGGGGGGATCTGGGCGAGCAGTACTTC
j_call: TRBJ1-1; d_call: NA; clone_size: NA; v_call: TRBV4-1; cdr3_aa: CASSQDGGNTEAFF; cdr3_nt: TGCGCCAGCAGCCAAGACGGGGGAAACACTGAAGCTTTCTTT
j_call: TRBJ2-7; d_call: TRBD2; clone_size: NA; v_call: TRBV2; cdr3_aa: CASSEALTLAGGYEQYF; cdr3_nt: TGTGCCAGCAGTGAAGCGCTTACGCTAGCGGGAGGTTACGAGCAGTACTTC
j_call: TRBJ2-7; d_call: TRBD2; clone_size: NA; v_call: TRBV27; cdr3_aa: CASSPSSGETNYEQYF; cdr3_nt: TGTGCCAGCAGTCCATCTAGCGGAGAGACCAACTACGAGCAGTACTTC
j_call: TRBJ2-1; d_call: NA; clone_size: NA; v_call: TRBV5-4; cdr3_aa: CASSLVGGEQFF; cdr3_nt: TGTGCCAGCAGCTTGGTGGGGGGCGAGCAGTTCTTC
j_call: TRBJ2-3; d_call: TRBD2; clone_size: NA; v_call: TRBV5-6; cdr3_aa: CASSPLVAGITDTQYF; cdr3_nt: TGTGCCAGCAGCCCTTTAGTAGCGGGAATCACAGATACGCAGTATTTT
j_call: TRBJ2-1; d_call: TRBD2; clone_size: NA; v_call: TRBV28; cdr3_aa: CASSSPSGTLYNEQFF; cdr3_nt: TGTGCCAGCAGTTCACCTAGCGGGACCCTCTACAATGAGCAGTTCTTC
j_call: TRBJ2-3; d_call: NA; clone_size: NA; v_call: TRBV9; cdr3_aa: CASSAPWPDTQYF; cdr3_nt: TGTGCCAGCAGCGCCCCCTGGCCAGATACGCAGTATTTT
j_call: TRBJ2-1; d_call: NA; clone_size: NA; v_call: TRBV7-9; cdr3_aa: CASSSAYNEQFF; cdr3_nt: TGTGCCAGCAGCTCGGCTTACAATGAGCAGTTCTTC
j_call: TRBJ2-3; d_call: NA; clone_size: NA; v_call: TRBV4-2; cdr3_aa: CASSQGGSTDTQYF; cdr3_nt: TGTGCCAGCAGCCAAGGCGGAAGCACAGATACGCAGTATTTT
j_call: TRBJ2-2; d_call: NA; clone_size: NA; v_call: TRBV19; cdr3_aa: CASMMNTGELFF; cdr3_nt: TGTGCCAGTATGATGAACACCGGGGAGCTGTTTTTT
j_call: TRBJ1-4; d_call: NA; clone_size: NA; v_call: TRBV9; cdr3_aa: CASSVATGRNEKLFF; cdr3_nt: TGTGCCAGCAGCGTAGCCACAGGGAGGAATGAAAAACTGTTTTTT
j_call: TRBJ2-1; d_call: NA; clone_size: NA; v_call: TRBV4-1; cdr3_aa: CASSQDRGGSYNEQFF; cdr3_nt: TGCGCCAGCAGCCAAGATAGGGGCGGGTCGTACAATGAGCAGTTCTTC
j_call: TRBJ2-7; d_call: NA; clone_size: NA; v_call: TRBV5-6; cdr3_aa: CASSLEDKSYEQYF; cdr3_nt: TGTGCCAGCAGCTTGGAGGACAAGTCCTACGAGCAGTACTTC
j_call: TRBJ2-3; d_call: TRBD1; clone_size: NA; v_call: TRBV11-2; cdr3_aa: CASSSELAGTGETDTQYF; cdr3_nt: TGTGCCAGCAGCTCCGAGCTAGCCGGGACAGGGGAGACAGATACGCAGTATTTT
j_call: TRBJ2-7; d_call: TRBD1; clone_size: NA; v_call: TRBV29-1; cdr3_aa: CSVEFRDRGSYEQYF; cdr3_nt: TGCAGCGTTGAGTTCCGGGACAGGGGAAGTTACGAGCAGTACTTC
j_call: TRBJ1-1; d_call: NA; clone_size: NA; v_call: TRBV30; cdr3_aa: CAWSPPGLLEAFF; cdr3_nt: TGTGCCTGGAGTCCCCCGGGACTTTTAGAAGCTTTCTTT
j_call: TRBJ2-1; d_call: TRBD2; clone_size: once; v_call: TRBV19; cdr3_aa: CATQSSPGLASENEQFF; cdr3_nt: TGTGCCACCCAATCTTCACCGGGACTAGCGAGCGAGAATGAGCAGTTCTTC
j_call: TRBJ1-2; d_call: TRBD1; clone_size: NA; v_call: TRBV28; cdr3_aa: CASSTRDRVAMGYGYTF; cdr3_nt: TGTGCCAGCAGTACCCGGGACAGGGTCGCCATGGGCTATGGCTACACCTTC